The 11 T cell receptor beta chains reported below all come from one sample, sequenced in a study of T-cell reconstitution after alpha-beta-depleted transplantation in children. It was with unique molecular identifiers that the TCRbeta library was prepared. TCRdb used MiXCR to reprocess the PCR reads, holding one entry per CDR3 protein. The sample shows about 980,000 distinct CDR3 sequences, 25% to 30% of them seen only once. This sample comprised PBMCs, mostly from graft donor cells, obtained 360 days after TCRalphabeta/CD19-depleted stem cell transplant. The receptor source for this set is a boy less than two years old who had a stem cell transplant for SCID, so the T cells may come from the graft donor.

The chain joins TRBV5-1 to TRBJ2-3; 8 positions match TRBD1. Germline loops: CDR1 SGHRS, CDR2 YFSETQ. J was trimmed by 8 bases and V by 0 bases; bases with no gene match: 11. The CDR3 is 16 amino acids. This chain's CDR3 is CASSLGGTGLISTQYF. CDR3 DNA sequence: TGCGCCAGCAGCTTGGGTGGGACAGGACTCATCTCTACGCAGTATTTT.

DNA for the CDR3: TGTGCCAGCAGGACGACAGGGGCGGGGAAACTGTTTTTT. This codes for CASRTTGAGKLFF. V and J are TRBV12-3 or TRBV12-4 and TRBJ1-4, with 8 bases that match TRBD1. V was pared by 6 bases and J by 11 bases, with 8 bases of the junction left unmatched. CDR3 length: 13 amino acids.

The chain employs TRBV6-5 and TRBJ1-1; no clear D gene. The length of the CDR3 is 12 residues. The germline CDR1 and CDR2 sequences are MNHEY and SVGAGI. Trimming took 10 bases from V and 4 from J, leaving 13 bases between them. CDR3 in amino acids: CATWRLGTEAFF. The CDR3 bases are TGTGCCACCTGGCGACTGGGCACTGAAGCTTTCTTT.

The chain recombines TRBV5-1 with TRBJ1-2, with 9 positions matching TRBD1. The CDR3 consists of 12 residues. The J segment lost 3 bases and the V segment lost 7 bases, leaving 1 base of the junction unmatched. Germline V lookup: CDR1 SGHRS, CDR2 YFSETQ. Here the CDR3 reads CASGDRDYGYTF. DNA for the CDR3: TGCGCCAGCGGGGACAGGGACTATGGCTACACCTTC.

The CDR3 sequence: CASSTWTGSEAFF. In nucleotides, the CDR3 is TGTGCCAGCAGCACCTGGACAGGAAGTGAAGCTTTCTTT. This chain joins TRBV7-2 and TRBJ1-1; TRBD1 aligns across 7 bases. CDR3 length: 13 amino acids. Germline CDR1 is SGHTA and CDR2 is FQGNSA. J lost 7 bases, V lost 5 bases, and 7 bases had no gene match.

The V gene is TRBV28, the J gene TRBJ1-5; D perhaps matches TRBD1 (5 bases). The V gene lost 5 bases and the J gene lost 4 bases, with 18 bases spanning the gap. The CDR3 consists of 16 residues. Looked up from germline, CDR1 is MDHEN and CDR2 is SYDVKM. The CDR3 nucleotides are TGTGCCAGCAGTATATTGAACAGGATGGGGAATCAGCCCCAGCATTTT. Its translation: CASSILNRMGNQPQHF.

This clonotype was recorded a few times. The chain uses TRBV27 and TRBJ2-2; D is perhaps TRBD1 or TRBD2 (5 bases each). The CDR3 spans 14 residues. V was pared by 3 bases and J by 5 bases, with 10 bases between. Germline CDR1 reads MNHEY; CDR2 reads SMNVEV (reference sequence). CDR3 nucleotide sequence: TGTGCCAGCAGTTTCGGCTGGGGGACCGGGGAGCTGTTTTTT. Translating it yields CASSFGWGTGELFF.

This rearrangement joins TRBV6-4 to TRBJ2-6, with a possible D match to TRBD1 (5 bases). Trimming stripped 6 bases from V and 1 base from J, with 22 bases between. From germline, CDR1 is MRHNA and CDR2 SNTAGT. This CDR3 region has 19 residues. CDR3 in DNA: TGTGCCAGCAGCGACAGCTCGCATCTTGTGGGTTCTGGGGCCAACGTCCTGACTTTC. Protein product: CASSDSSHLVGSGANVLTF.

This clonotype was detected only a few times. This chain joins TRBV29-1 and TRBJ1-1; perhaps TRBD1 as D (6 bases). The germline V gene encodes CDR1 SQVTM and CDR2 ANQGSEA. V lost 4 bases and J lost 5, with 14 bases in between. The CDR3 covers 13 residues. CDR3 in amino acids: CSVGPLGGTEAFF. The CDR3 DNA reads as TGCAGCGTTGGGCCCCTAGGGGGGACTGAAGCTTTCTTT.

The V gene is TRBV28, the J gene TRBJ2-3; the D is unclear. V lost 6 bases to trimming and J lost 3 bases, with 16 bases between them. Germline loops: CDR1 MDHEN, CDR2 SYDVKM. The CDR3 consists of 15 residues. The CDR3 bases are TGTGCCAGCAGCGGAGTATTCTTACGGACAGATACGCAGTATTTT. Its translation: CASSGVFLRTDTQYF.

The chain recombines TRBV4-1 with TRBJ1-2; TRBD1 is a possible D gene (5 bases). Germline loops: CDR1 MGHRA, CDR2 YSYEKL. There are 15 residues in the CDR3. V lost 4 bases and J 3 bases, leaving 15 bases between the germline ends. As DNA, the CDR3 is TGCGCCAGCAGCCTCCTGCCGAGGGGACACTATGGCTACACCTTC. Encoded protein: CASSLLPRGHYGYTF.